A selection of T cell receptor beta chains follows, all from one sample in a study of human T cells and chemical hapten exposure. TCRdb fed the reads into MiXCR, producing one record per CDR3 protein. Here the sample spans about 120,000 distinct CDR3 sequences, over 7% being singletons. Source material: whole blood. All receptors come from a human donor in good health. Some clones in this sample may be carry-over from other donors' samples. Each CDR3 is given with its conserved first and last residue.

>TRBJ2-6|TRBV6-1
CASSESETGANVLTF
>TRBJ2-1|TRBV7-6
CASSFASGGPSSYNEQFF
>TRBJ2-7|TRBV7-6
CASSFQTSGRTYEQYF
>TRBJ2-7|TRBV29-1
CSVVTGVDEQYF
>TRBJ2-7|TRBV20-1
CSARLATTGKEQYF
>TRBJ2-2|TRBV20-1
CSATPMGLNTGELFF
>TRBJ1-3|TRBV18
CASSIRGGSGNTIYF
>TRBJ2-1|TRBV7-9
CASSLGQWVNEQFF
>TRBJ1-1|TRBV4-1
CASSQEVISQILARNTEAFF
>TRBJ2-7|TRBV15
CATSRDTGYGEQYF
>TRBJ2-2|TRBV2
CASRETRTNTGELFF
>TRBJ1-2|TRBV11-2
CASSLDTLLGGASYGYTF
>TRBJ2-7|TRBV29-1
CSVEDLRPGQGMREQYF
>TRBJ2-7|TRBV6-5
CASSTWGSSYEQYF
>TRBJ1-1|TRBV2
CASREQGNTEAFF
>TRBJ1-2|TRBV11-2
CASSLGGRGYGYTF
>TRBJ2-7|TRBV5-4
CASSTRLAGETYEQYF
>TRBJ2-5|TRBV6-6
CASSYSMGLQETQYF
>TRBJ2-7|TRBV20-1
CSAASSGGSYEQYF
>TRBJ1-1|TRBV29-1
CSGRGGQKNTEAFF
>TRBJ1-1|TRBV12-3/TRBV12-4
CASTPSEGYTEAFF
>TRBJ2-2|TRBV12-3/TRBV12-4
CASSYSGTGGIGELFF
>TRBJ2-1|TRBV24-1
CATDATGTSYPDEQFF